The clone carrying this T cell receptor beta chain has ten or more counts. What it binds is unknown. Profiling that covered TCR beta VDJ and CDR3 relied on genomic DNA as its template. TCRdb passed the reads through MiXCR, listing each CDR3 protein once. Of around 220,000 distinct CDR3 sequences listed, about half were seen once; the top ten hold about 20%. This sample was taken from a study of CD8+CD57+ T cells in acquired aplastic anemia. Across the study: DNA recovered from sorted CD4+ and CD8+ cells had a mean of approximately 3.2 ug.

Those patients picked for sequencing had displayed CD8+CD57+ cell expansion on flow cytometry. Trimming shortened V by 3 bases and J by 8 bases, and 14 bases separated the two germline ends. The CDR3 has 15 amino acids. CDR1 is LGHNA, CDR2 YNFKEQ, per germline. Study-level findings and limits: With respect to CD8+ Simpson's diversity, patients and controls did not differ significantly. Overlapping CD8+ CDR3 repertoires of patients and controls contained some 27 shared sequences.

This chain links TRBV4-2 with TRBJ1-6; D unresolved. This sequence was found in a human donor with aplastic anemia. Source material: sorted CD4+, CD8+, or CD8+CD57+ T cells (not recorded which) from PBMCs. The CDR3 loop reads CASSQFKRADSPLHF. In DNA form, the CDR3 reads TGTGCCAGCAGCCAGTTCAAGCGGGCAGATTCACCCCTCCACTTT.